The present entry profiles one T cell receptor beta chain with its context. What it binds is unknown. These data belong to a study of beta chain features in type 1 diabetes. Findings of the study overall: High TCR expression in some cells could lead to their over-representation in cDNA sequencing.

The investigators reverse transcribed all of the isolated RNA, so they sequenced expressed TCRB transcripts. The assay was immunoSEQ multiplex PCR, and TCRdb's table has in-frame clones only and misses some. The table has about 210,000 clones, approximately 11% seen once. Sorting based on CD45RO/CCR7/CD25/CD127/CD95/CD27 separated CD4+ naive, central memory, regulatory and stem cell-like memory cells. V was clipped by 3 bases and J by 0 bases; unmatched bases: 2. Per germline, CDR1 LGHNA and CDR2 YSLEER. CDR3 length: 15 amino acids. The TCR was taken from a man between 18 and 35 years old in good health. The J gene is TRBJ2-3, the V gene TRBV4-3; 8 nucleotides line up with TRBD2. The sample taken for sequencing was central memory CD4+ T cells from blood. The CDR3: CASSQIAGSTDTQYF. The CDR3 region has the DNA TGCGCCAGCAGCCAGATAGCGGGGAGCACAGATACGCAGTATTTT.